The following is a TCR beta chain sequence with its context. The antigen is undetermined. Sample donors were healthy Caucasian individuals that came from Russia, aged roughly 6 to 95. Together with a sample-barcoded 5' primer, a J-beta primer mix was included in a second PCR lasting roughly 6 to 12 cycles. TCRdb called the 5' RACE reads again in MiXCR, with one record for every CDR3 protein. Among 1.6 million or so distinct CDR3 sequences listed, approximately 32% were seen once. V was cut by 0 bases and J by 5 bases, with 13 bases left in between. The CDR3 covers 15 residues. The germline V gene encodes CDR1 LNHNV and CDR2 YYDKDF (reference sequence). The data stem from a study of blood T cells in healthy people across ages. Findings and limits, study-wide: One million T cells yielded diversity estimates that were considered underestimates. In older individuals, TCR beta diversity per million T cells was lower, falling roughly linearly with age.

The sequencing sample was made of blood. This TCR was recovered from a woman aged 25 to 39 in good health. The chain employs TRBV15 and TRBJ1-2; D may be TRBD1 (6 bases). CDR3 region: CATSRDLSQGYGYTF. CDR3 sequence (DNA): TGTGCCACCAGCAGAGATTTGTCGCAGGGGTATGGCTACACCTTC. The full variable domain, its missing parts supplied by reference TRBV15 and TRBJ1-2, is DAMVIQNPRYQVTQFGKPVTLSCSQTLNHNVMYWYQQKSSQAPKLLFHYYDKDFNNEADTPDNFQSRRPNTSFCFLDIRSPGLGDTAMYLCATSRDLSQGYGYTFGSGTRLTVV.